This note documents a single TCR beta chain sequence. The antigen remains undetermined. This specimen comes from a study of cytotoxic CD8 clonotypes in ibrutinib-treated CLL. Whole-study context: The sample average was about 270,000 productive templates and 85,000 to 100,000 productive rearrangements. Study-wide results and limits: Increased clonality at ibrutinib response gave way to a return toward baseline at progression. At the start, clonality exceeded age-matched healthy donors and followed circulating CD8+ T-cell counts.

Germline V CDR1 and CDR2: MGHRA, YSYEKL. Between the trimmed V and J ends, which lost 1 base and 8 bases, there was a span of 9 bases. The CDR3 extends over 13 amino acids. Profiled with immunoSEQ multiplex PCR; TCRdb holds only in-frame clones, not every one. The sample yields over 100,000 clones, roughly 85% seen once. This sequence joins TRBV4-1 and TRBJ2-1, with a tentative D call TRBD1 (6 bases). Sequences were derived from PBMCs, sampled after 24 months of ibrutinib treatment. This TCR came from a human donor with chronic lymphocytic leukemia. CDR3 amino acids: CASSQGYRDEQFF. CDR3 DNA sequence: TGCGCCAGCAGCCAAGGATACAGGGATGAGCAGTTCTTC.